Shown below are 21 T cell receptor beta chains from a single sample sequenced in a study of OX40 agonist ivuxolimab in advanced cancers. Using immunoSEQ multiplex PCR, the repertoire was profiled, and TCRdb retains in-frame clones only, with some absent. The sample has 69,000 or so clones, roughly 87% seen once; the top ten hold 0.5% to 0.6%. The sample was CD4+ or CD8+ T cells sorted from blood, taken in a trial of the OX40 agonist ivuxolimab. Receptors originate from an adult with an advanced solid tumor such as melanoma, head and neck, liver or kidney cancer.

This sequence joins TRBV13 and TRBJ2-3; tentative D call: TRBD2 (6 bases). CDR1 PRHDT and CDR2 FYEKMQ come from the germline V gene (reference sequence). CDR3 length: 17 amino acids. Trimming took off 6 bases at V and 2 bases at J, with 21 bases between the two ends. CDR3 sequence reads: CASRRTGGSGYTDTQYF. CDR3 DNA sequence: TGTGCCAGCAGGCGAACTGGGGGTAGCGGTTACACAGATACGCAGTATTTT.

The chain combines TRBV10-3 with TRBJ1-5; a weak D match, TRBD1 (6 bases). The CDR3 consists of 14 residues. The V gene's germline CDR1 is ENHRY and CDR2 SYGVKD. V lost 6 bases to trimming and J lost 7 bases, with 16 bases between them. The CDR3 nucleotides are TGTGCCATCAGAGACACAGGGATGGGGCAGCCCCAGCATTTT. As protein: CAIRDTGMGQPQHF.

The chain carries TRBV18 and TRBJ2-5, with 7 bases aligning to TRBD2. In germline, CDR1 is KGHSH, CDR2 LQKENI. Trimming cost V 0 bases and J 10 bases; bases outside gene matches: 5. The CDR3 has 13 residues. This CDR3 is CASSPPGGRDQYF. The CDR3 DNA is TGTGCCAGCTCACCACCGGGGGGGAGAGACCAGTACTTC.

The chain combines TRBV7-9 with TRBJ2-3, with D tentatively TRBD2 (6 bases). CDR3 length: 14 residues. The germline V and J ends were trimmed by 3 bases and 6 bases, with 13 bases remaining between them. The germline gives CDR1 SEHNR, CDR2 FQNEAQ (reference sequence). CDR3 residues: CASSFAGIGDTQYF. The CDR3 nucleotides read TGTGCCAGCAGCTTCGCGGGAATCGGCGATACGCAGTATTTT.

J is TRBJ1-3 and V is TRBV18; D unclear. From germline, CDR1 is KGHSH and CDR2 LQKENI. The CDR3 extends over 14 amino acids. With 1 base removed from V and 0 bases from J, the gap between germline ends came to 4 bases. In DNA form, the CDR3 reads TGTGCCAGCTCACCACAGAACTCTGGAAACACCATATATTTT. Translating it yields CASSPQNSGNTIYF. Looking up the rest from reference TRBV18 and TRBJ1-3 gives the full variable domain: NAGVMQNPRHLVRRRGQEARLRCSPMKGHSHVYWYRQLPEEGLKFMVYLQKENIIDESGMPKERFSAEFPKEGPSILRIQQVVRGDSAAYFCASSPQNSGNTIYFGEGSWLTVV.

This chain joins TRBV10-3 and TRBJ2-2; 9 bases fit TRBD2. Germline CDR1 is ENHRY and CDR2 is SYGVKD. The CDR3 has 18 amino acids. J was trimmed by 1 base and V by 2 bases; bases with no gene match: 8. The CDR3 reads CAISERTSVGGNTGELFF. The CDR3 DNA sequence: TGTGCCATCAGTGAGCGGACTAGCGTAGGAGGGAACACCGGGGAGCTGTTTTTT.

The chain links TRBV5-4 to TRBJ1-4, with 7 bases matching TRBD1. The CDR3 is made up of 15 amino acids. J lost 5 bases, V lost 2 bases, and 6 bases had no gene match. The germline V gene has CDR1 SGHNT and CDR2 YYREEE (reference sequence). CDR3 amino acids: CASSLGGAQNEKLFF. The CDR3 coding sequence is TGTGCCAGCAGCTTAGGGGGCGCCCAAAATGAAAAACTGTTTTTT. Full variable domain (remainder filled in from reference TRBV5-4 and TRBJ1-4): ETGVTQSPTHLIKTRGQQVTLRCSSQSGHNTVSWYQQALGQGPQFIFQYYREEENGRGNFPPRFSGLQFPNYSSELNVNALELDDSALYLCASSLGGAQNEKLFFGSGTQLSVL.

This sequence joins TRBV25-1 and TRBJ1-1; TRBD1 is a possible D gene (5 bases). Trimming left V 3 bases short and J 4 bases short, with 12 bases between. This CDR3 contains 14 residues. Germline CDR1 reads MGHDK; CDR2 reads SYGVNS. The CDR3, as DNA: TGTGCCAGCAGTGAGTATCGGGACCTCACTGAAGCTTTCTTT. Amino acid sequence: CASSEYRDLTEAFF.

The V call is TRBV10-2, the J call TRBJ1-2; 7 bases match TRBD1. Germline-derived CDR1 and CDR2 are WSHSY and SAAADI. The CDR3 loop spans 15 amino acids. V gave up 4 bases and J gave up 4 bases; unmatched junction bases: 9. CDR3 sequence reads: CASSASRGLSYGYTF. CDR3 DNA: TGCGCCAGCAGTGCCAGTAGGGGGCTGAGCTATGGCTACACCTTC.

The chain recombines TRBV19 with TRBJ2-2, with D possibly matching TRBD1 (6 bases). CDR3 length: 14 amino acids. CDR1 and CDR2 (germline): LNHDA, SQIVND (reference sequence). Trimming stripped 10 bases from V and 1 base from J, with 13 bases between. CDR3 nucleotide sequence: TGTGCCACTCAATTACAGGGGAACACCGGGGAGCTGTTTTTT. The encoded protein is CATQLQGNTGELFF. Supplemented by reference TRBV19 and TRBJ2-2, the full variable domain reads DGGITQSPKYLFRKEGQNVTLSCEQNLNHDAMYWYRQDPGQGLRLIYYSQIVNDFQKGDIAEGYSVSREKKESFPLTVTSAQKNPTAFYLCATQLQGNTGELFFGEGSRLTVL.

The chain employs TRBV12-1 and TRBJ2-7. TRBV12-1 is a pseudogene segment. This CDR3 is 16 amino acids long. CDR3 loop: CASSFFEGPLSYEQYF. CDR3 bases: TGTGCCAGCAGCTTTTTTGAGGGGCCGCTCTCCTACGAGCAGTACTTC.

The chain combines TRBV6-6 with TRBJ2-7; 13 bases align to TRBD2. With 6 bases clipped from V and 2 bases from J, the junction kept 4 bases outside the gene matches. From germline, CDR1 is MNHNY and CDR2 SVGAGI (reference sequence). The CDR3 loop spans 15 amino acids. The CDR3 protein is CASSWGLAGTYEQYF. Here the CDR3 DNA reads TGTGCCAGCAGCTGGGGACTAGCGGGAACCTACGAGCAGTACTTC.

This clone was picked up one time. The rearrangement uses TRBV7-9 and TRBJ2-1; no clear D. The germline V gene has CDR1 SEHNR and CDR2 FQNEAQ (reference sequence). The CDR3 has 14 amino acids. V was cut by 7 bases and J by 8 bases, with 18 bases left in between. The CDR3 DNA follows: TGTGCCAGCAACCTAGGGTGGGCCTTCGATGAGCAGTTCTTC. It codes for CASNLGWAFDEQFF.

The chain couples TRBV30 to TRBJ1-5; D gene uncertain. The CDR3 has 15 residues. Germline values: CDR1 GTSNPN, CDR2 SVGIG (reference sequence). V dropped 2 bases and J dropped 1 base, with 12 bases sitting between them. CDR3 DNA sequence: TGTGCCTGGAGTACGGGGTCTGCGAGCAATCAGCCCCAGCATTTT. This translates into CAWSTGSASNQPQHF.

In DNA form, the CDR3 reads TGTGCCAGCAGTTTGACGGGAAGGGATGGCTACACCTTC. Amino acids: CASSLTGRDGYTF. This sequence joins TRBV27 and TRBJ1-2; no definite D call. V was clipped by 3 bases and J by 6 bases, with 11 bases between them. The CDR3 has 13 amino acids. Germline V CDR1 and CDR2: MNHEY, SMNVEV (reference sequence).

This chain connects TRBV5-1 to TRBJ1-4; D is perhaps TRBD1 (5 bases). The CDR3 sequence is 15 residues long. V lost 0 bases and J 5 bases, leaving 11 bases between the germline ends. In germline, CDR1 is SGHRS, CDR2 YFSETQ. CDR3 coding DNA: TGCGCCAGCAGCTTGGCCGCCAGGGAAAATGAAAAACTGTTTTTT. It is translated as CASSLAARENEKLFF.

The rearrangement links TRBV6-6 to TRBJ1-5; 9 bases are a match to TRBD1. This CDR3 is built from 15 residues. Germline V gene sequence: CDR1 MNHNY, CDR2 SVGAGI (reference sequence). The trim removed 0 bases at V and 5 bases at J, leaving 2 bases unmatched. CDR3 loop: CASSYSRQGDQPQHF. The DNA for the CDR3 is TGTGCCAGCAGTTACTCCCGACAGGGGGATCAGCCCCAGCATTTT.

This chain joins TRBV7-8 and TRBJ2-1, with no clear D. V was clipped by 1 base and J by 2 bases, with 9 bases between them. Looked up from germline, CDR1 is SGHVS and CDR2 is FQNEAQ. CDR3 length equals 15 residues. The CDR3 bases are TGTGCCAGCAGCTTAGGTCCTTTCGCCTACAATGAGCAGTTCTTC. Protein product: CASSLGPFAYNEQFF.

V and J are TRBV30 and TRBJ1-5; 8 nucleotides match TRBD1. Germline V gene lookup returns CDR1 GTSNPN and CDR2 SVGIG (reference sequence). This CDR3 spans 14 amino acids. J lost 7 bases, V lost 6 bases, and 11 bases had no gene match. This chain's CDR3 is CACPLGQGRQPQHF. The CDR3 DNA follows: TGTGCCTGCCCCCTAGGACAGGGTCGACAGCCCCAGCATTTT. Full variable domain (outside the CDR3, taken from reference TRBV30 and TRBJ1-5): SQTIHQWPATLVQPVGSPLSLECTVEGTSNPNLYWYRQAAGRGLQLLFYSVGIGQISSEVPQNLSASRPQDRQFILSSKKLLLSDSGFYLCACPLGQGRQPQHFGDGTRLSIL.

This clone was observed a few times. The V and J genes are TRBV2 and TRBJ1-3; D is undetermined. CDR1 and CDR2 from the germline V gene are SNHLY and FYNNEI. The length of the CDR3 is 14 residues. V was shortened by 4 bases and J by 0 bases, with 7 bases between the two germline ends. CDR3 nucleotide sequence: TGTGCCAGCAGTGGGCAGGCCTCTGGAAACACCATATATTTT. This encodes CASSGQASGNTIYF. Variable domain in full (rest from reference TRBV2 and TRBJ1-3): EPEVTQTPSHQVTQMGQEVILRCVPISNHLYFYWYRQILGQKVEFLVSFYNNEISEKSEIFDDQFSVERPDGSNFTLKIRSTKLEDSAMYFCASSGQASGNTIYFGEGSWLTVV.

This clone has more than one count but fewer than ten. The chain carries TRBV5-1 and TRBJ2-1; 7 bases fit TRBD1. The germline V gene has CDR1 SGHRS and CDR2 YFSETQ. The V and J ends lost 0 bases and 4 bases, in that order; junction bases with no gene match: 4. The CDR3 covers 15 residues. CDR3 region: CASSLGTGEYNEQFF. DNA for the CDR3: TGCGCCAGCAGCTTGGGGACAGGAGAATACAATGAGCAGTTCTTC.